This T cell receptor (beta chain) was retrieved from a study of T cells in localized non-small cell lung cancer (TCRdb year 2020). At the level of the whole study: T cell repertoires of some 240 early-stage NSCLC patients were analyzed, with tumors being compared against uninvolved tumor-adjacent lungs. The cohort comprised 200 to 300 treatment-naïve NSCLC patients with resected, localized lung tumors. NSCLC patients had a mean age of approximately 66 years, and around 130 were male and about 110 female.

At diagnosis, peripheral blood, uninvolved tumor-adjacent lung and tumor were collected and stored as a combination of fresh-frozen and FFPE material. For TCR repertoire profiling, the blood samples were analyzed as peripheral blood mononuclear cells. The immunoSEQ Assay was used to sequence TCR beta CDR3 regions from DNA. The authors' analysis ran thus. T cell density was computed as TCR beta template counts normalized to usable DNA estimated by amplifying housekeeping genes. Using the preseqR package, richness was estimated by extrapolating to 120,000 templates for tissue samples and 400,000 templates for PBMC samples. Clonality was taken to be one minus Pielou's evenness. To identify tissue-enriched TCRs, differential abundance testing was run on productive amino-acid clonotypes with a minimum total count of 5 and an alpha of 0.1. The Jaccard Index and the Morisita Overlap Index were used to measure how much the repertoires overlapped between compartments. GLIPH grouped TCR beta CDR3s together with public tetramer-defined viral CDR3s, and a viral motif had to include at least three viral sequences and show V-gene enrichment. As stored in TCRdb, this immuneACCESS dataset retains in-frame rearrangements with V and J assigned. A fraction of the clones does not appear; measured against another copy, unresolved V genes explain less than half of the discrepancy, and the remainder lacks a known reason. V, J and clone size reflect that table, while D and trimming were determined from the DNA. The sample table records 10,000 to 15,000 clones; approximately 81% of these occur just once. The ten top clones hold roughly 22% of the sample.

For this clone: What this receptor recognizes is not known. No much larger clone is present one base from it, and per-base qualities are unavailable.

The V end loses 5 bases and the J end loses 0 bases, and a stretch of 10 bases separates them. In the germline V gene, CDR1 corresponds to SQVTM and CDR2 to ANQGSEA. Spanning cysteine to phenylalanine, the CDR3 consists of 13 amino acids. The retained sequence is limited to the CDR3, 39 bases, with the frame set at the first base. Overall results and qualifications from the work: Higher blood T cell density associated with longer overall survival, while higher adjacent-lung clonality associated with shorter survival. Uninvolved tumor-adjacent lung showed the highest T cell clonality, higher than tumor, which suggests more focused antigenic responses in the adjacent lung. Because multi-region tumor sequencing was not done, intratumor heterogeneity could not be ruled out. Because the study design was exploratory, TCR variables were selected using unadjusted p-values without false-discovery rate correction. A median of roughly 50 of the top 100 tumor clones turned up in the paired uninvolved adjacent lung, and roughly 28 of those clones also ranked among the top 100 of that same adjacent lung.

The sequence joins TRBV29-1 to TRBJ2-5, with the identity of the D gene unclear. The sequence came from an older male donor with stage I lung adenocarcinoma. The source was peripheral blood, collected before any cancer treatment. In nucleotides, the sequence is TGCAGCGTTCACGCCCGCAACCAAGAGACCCAGTACTTC. This yields the protein CSVHARNQETQYF. With all but the CDR3 taken from the reference TRBV29-1 and TRBJ2-5 genes, the full variable domain is: SAVISQKPSRDICQRGTSLTIQCQVDSQVTMMFWYRQQPGQSLTLIATANQGSEATYESGFVIDKFPISRPNLTFSTLTVSNMSPEDSSIYLCSVHARNQETQYFGPGTRLLVL.